Detailed here is one T cell receptor beta chain. Its matching antigen is unknown. These data come from a study of blood T cells in healthy people across ages. Overall study findings and caveats: Observed TCR beta diversity per million T cells went down as age went up. This fall followed a roughly linear course with age.

The authors ran a second PCR of about 6 to 11 cycles using a sample-barcoded 5' primer and a J-beta primer mix. Per-sample output comprised a minimum of 3 million paired-end reads containing CDR3. Via MiXCR, TCRdb re-called the 5' RACE reads, giving one row per CDR3 protein. The table shows roughly 1.9 million distinct CDR3 sequences, with around 40% occurring only once. With 6 bases removed from V and 5 bases from J, the gap between germline ends came to 10 bases. Germline V CDR1 and CDR2: SGHTA, FQGNSA. The CDR3 runs 13 residues. The clonotype originates from a human donor in good health. The V gene is TRBV7-2, the J gene TRBJ1-4; D gene unclear. Sequencing was performed on blood. CDR3 in DNA: TGTGCCAGCAGGAGAAGCATAAATGAAAAACTGTTTTTT. It is translated as CASRRSINEKLFF.